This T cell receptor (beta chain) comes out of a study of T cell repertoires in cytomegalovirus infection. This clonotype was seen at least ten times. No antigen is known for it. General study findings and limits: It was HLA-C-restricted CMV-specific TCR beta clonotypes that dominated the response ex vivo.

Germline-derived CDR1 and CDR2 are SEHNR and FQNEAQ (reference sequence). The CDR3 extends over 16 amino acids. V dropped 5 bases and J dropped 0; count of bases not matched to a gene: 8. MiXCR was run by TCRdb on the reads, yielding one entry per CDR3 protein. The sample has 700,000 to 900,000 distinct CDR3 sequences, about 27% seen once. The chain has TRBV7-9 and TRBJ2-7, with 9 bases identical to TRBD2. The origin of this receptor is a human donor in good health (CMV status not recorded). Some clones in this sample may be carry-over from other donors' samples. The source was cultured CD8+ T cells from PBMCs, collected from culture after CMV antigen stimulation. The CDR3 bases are TGTGCCAGCAGCCCGACAAGCGGGGGGTCCTCCTACGAGCAGTACTTC. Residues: CASSPTSGGSSYEQYF. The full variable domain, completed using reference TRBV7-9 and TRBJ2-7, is DTGVSQNPRHKITKRGQNVTFRCDPISEHNRLYWYRQTLGQGPEFLTYFQNEAQLEKSRLLSDRFSAERPKGSFSTLEIQRTEQGDSAMYLCASSPTSGGSSYEQYFGPGTRLTVT.